This T cell receptor beta chain was sequenced for a study of blood T cell repertoires in COVID-19. Whole-study context: Collection of acute and convalescent COVID-19 samples took place in the United States, Italy and Spain.

The repertoire was sequenced with immunoSEQ multiplex PCR; TCRdb's copy has only in-frame clones and lacks some. The sample contains 110,000 to 150,000 clones, around 81% of which appear only once. CDR3 length equals 16 residues. Germline lookup yields CDR1 MDHEN and CDR2 SYDVKM. Trimming left V 6 bases short and J 6 bases short, with 21 bases between. Specimen: peripheral blood. The chain is built from TRBV28 and TRBJ2-1; a possible D gene is TRBD1 (6 bases). This TCR came from a human donor in a cohort sampled during active COVID-19. The CDR3 nucleotides read TGTGCCAGCAGGCCCCAGAGGTGGGGGCTCGGCAATGAGCAGTTCTTC. It codes for CASRPQRWGLGNEQFF.